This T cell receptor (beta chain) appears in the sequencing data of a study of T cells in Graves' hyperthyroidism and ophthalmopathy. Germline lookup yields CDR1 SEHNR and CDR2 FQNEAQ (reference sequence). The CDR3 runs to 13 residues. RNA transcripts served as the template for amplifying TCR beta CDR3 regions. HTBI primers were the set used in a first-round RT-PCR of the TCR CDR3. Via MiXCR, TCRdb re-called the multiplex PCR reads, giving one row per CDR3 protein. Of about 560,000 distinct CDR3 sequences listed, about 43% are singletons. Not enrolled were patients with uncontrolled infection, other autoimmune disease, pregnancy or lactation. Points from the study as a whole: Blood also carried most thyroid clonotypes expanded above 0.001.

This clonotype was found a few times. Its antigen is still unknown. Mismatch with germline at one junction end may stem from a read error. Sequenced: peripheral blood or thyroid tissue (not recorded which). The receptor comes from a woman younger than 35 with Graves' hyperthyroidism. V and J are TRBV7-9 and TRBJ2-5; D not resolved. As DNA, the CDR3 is TGCGCCAGCAGCCACAGACTTCAAGAGACCCAGTACTTC. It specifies CASSHRLQETQYF.